This entry lists 3 T cell receptor beta chains sequenced from one sample in a study of blood T cells in healthy people across ages. It was with a sample-barcoded 5' primer and a J-beta primer mix that a second PCR of roughly 7 to 11 cycles was run. TCRdb recomputed calls from the 5' RACE reads with MiXCR, one row per CDR3 protein. The table records 1.8 million or so distinct CDR3 sequences, 30% to 40% of them present only once. The sample comprised blood. The receptors stem from a human donor in good health.

Ten or more counts support this clonotype. This sequence joins TRBV12-3 or TRBV12-4 and TRBJ2-7, with D hard to call. There are 13 residues in the CDR3. V shed 3 bases and J shed 1 base, with 7 bases lying between them. CDR3 in DNA: TGTGCCAGCAGTTTTAGGTTTTCCTACGAGCAGTACTTC. Its protein product is CASSFRFSYEQYF.

This chain connects TRBV28 to TRBJ1-2, with 7 bases aligning to TRBD1. The CDR3 runs to 14 residues. The germline CDR1 and CDR2 sequences are MDHEN and SYDVKM. The trim removed 8 bases at V and 5 bases at J, leaving 11 bases unmatched. The CDR3 DNA reads as TGTGCCAGCGCCGGGACAGCATATGGTTATGGCTACACCTTC. It translates to CASAGTAYGYGYTF.

The genes are TRBV3-1 and TRBJ2-1; a possible D gene is TRBD2 (7 bases). Per germline, CDR1 LGHDT and CDR2 YNNKEL (reference sequence). V lost 3 bases, J lost 15 bases, and 24 bases lay in between. The CDR3 totals 15 residues. CDR3 sequence: CASSHRGGSNTEAFF. DNA of the CDR3: TGTGCCAGCAGCCATAGGGGGGGATCTAACACTGAAGCGTTCTTC.